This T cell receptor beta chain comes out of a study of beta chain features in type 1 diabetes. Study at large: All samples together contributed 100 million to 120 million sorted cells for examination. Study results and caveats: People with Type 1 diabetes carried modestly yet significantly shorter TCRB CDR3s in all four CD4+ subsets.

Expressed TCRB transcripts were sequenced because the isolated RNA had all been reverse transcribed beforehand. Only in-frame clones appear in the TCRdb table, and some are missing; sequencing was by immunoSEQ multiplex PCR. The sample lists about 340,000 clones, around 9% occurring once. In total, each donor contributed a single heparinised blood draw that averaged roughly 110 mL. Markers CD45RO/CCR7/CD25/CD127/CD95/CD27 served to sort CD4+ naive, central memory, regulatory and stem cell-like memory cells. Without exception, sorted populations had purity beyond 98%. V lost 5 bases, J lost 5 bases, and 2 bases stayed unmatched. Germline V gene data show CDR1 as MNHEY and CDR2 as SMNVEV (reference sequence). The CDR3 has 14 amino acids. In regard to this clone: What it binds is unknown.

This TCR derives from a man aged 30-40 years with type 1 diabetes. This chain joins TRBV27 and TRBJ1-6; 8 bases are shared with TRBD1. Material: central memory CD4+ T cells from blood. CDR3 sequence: CASSHRGNNSPLHF. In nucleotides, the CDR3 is TGTGCCAGCAGTCACAGGGGGAATAATTCACCCCTCCACTTT.